One sample yielded the 5 T cell receptor beta chains listed below, sequenced in a study of blood T cell repertoires in COVID-19. Sequencing used immunoSEQ multiplex PCR; TCRdb keeps in-frame clones, though not all of them. The repertoire holds 170,000 or so clones, with roughly 83% as singletons. Sequences were obtained from peripheral blood. These receptors were obtained from a woman in her 40s with COVID-19, enrolled during active disease.

The V call is TRBV3-1 (or the pseudogene TRBV3-2), the J call TRBJ2-1; 7 bases align to TRBD1. Germline V gene data show CDR1 as LGHDT and CDR2 as YNNKEL (reference sequence). This CDR3 comprises 12 residues. V gave up 2 bases and J gave up 16 bases; unmatched junction bases: 8. The CDR3 protein is CASSQIGDRGFF. CDR3 nucleotide sequence: TGTGCCAGCAGCCAAATTGGGGACAGAGGTTTCTTC.

This clone occurred once. J is TRBJ2-3 and V is TRBV28, with TRBD1 matching over 9 bases. The germline V gene encodes CDR1 MDHEN and CDR2 SYDVKM. CDR3 size: 13 residues. After removal of 10 bases from V and 1 base from J, the junction contained 3 bases not matched to a gene. CDR3 nucleotide sequence: TGTGCCAACAGACAGGGGGGCACAGATACGCAGTATTTT. Translated: CANRQGGTDTQYF.

The chain recombines TRBV7-9 with TRBJ1-5; the match to TRBD1 covers 7 bases. The CDR3 consists of 13 residues. J was trimmed by 2 bases and V by 7 bases; bases with no gene match: 2. Germline V gene sequence: CDR1 SEHNR, CDR2 FQNEAQ (reference sequence). The CDR3 protein is CASTDRGNQPQHF. CDR3 in DNA: TGTGCCAGCACCGACAGGGGCAATCAGCCCCAGCATTTT.

This clone was observed a handful of times. This chain connects TRBV10-3 to TRBJ2-1, with 8 bases matching TRBD1. CDR1 ENHRY and CDR2 SYGVKD come from the germline V gene. This CDR3 is 14 amino acids long. The V gene end was trimmed by 5 bases and the J gene end by 5 bases; junction bases not matched to a gene: 5. CDR3 loop: CAISSGQVDNEQFF. CDR3 coding DNA: TGTGCCATCAGTTCGGGACAGGTCGACAATGAGCAGTTCTTC.

This sequence joins TRBV11-2 and TRBJ2-5, with D perhaps TRBD2 (6 bases). The V gene lost 1 base and the J gene lost 3 bases, with 12 bases spanning the gap. This CDR3 has 15 amino acids. Germline V gene sequence: CDR1 SGHAT, CDR2 FQNNGV. The CDR3 here is CASSLGYREKETQYF. The CDR3 DNA reads as TGTGCCAGCAGCTTAGGGTACCGGGAGAAAGAGACCCAGTACTTC.